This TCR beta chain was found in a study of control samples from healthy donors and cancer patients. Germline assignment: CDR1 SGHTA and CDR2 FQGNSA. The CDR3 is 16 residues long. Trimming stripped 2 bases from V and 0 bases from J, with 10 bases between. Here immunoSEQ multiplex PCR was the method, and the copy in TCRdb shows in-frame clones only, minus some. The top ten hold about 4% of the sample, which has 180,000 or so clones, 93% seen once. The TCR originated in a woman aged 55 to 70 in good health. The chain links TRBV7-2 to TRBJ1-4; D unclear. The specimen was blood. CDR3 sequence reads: CASSLNFIATNEKLFF. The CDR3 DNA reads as TGTGCCAGCAGCTTAAACTTTATAGCAACTAATGAAAAACTGTTTTTT.